This T cell receptor beta chain emerged from a study of cytotoxic CD8 clonotypes in ibrutinib-treated CLL. At the level of the study: After treatment lasting a median roughly 12 months, range 6 to 36, response samples were collected. Study-wide results and limits: Clonality was higher at ibrutinib response and returned toward baseline at progression.

TCRdb's copy holds only in-frame clones and misses some; the assay was immunoSEQ multiplex PCR. Of roughly 300,000 clones in the sample, approximately 79% were seen once. As regards this clone: Its antigen is not identified.

Germline CDR1 and CDR2: SGHVS and FNYEAQ. The CDR3 runs to 13 residues. Trimming cost V 5 bases and J 2 bases, with 10 bases left between them. The sequenced sample was PBMCs, obtained at disease progression, from a patient treated with ibrutinib. The genes are TRBV7-6 and TRBJ2-7; D is uncertain. This clonotype originated in a human donor with chronic lymphocytic leukemia. As DNA, the CDR3 is TGTGCCAGCAGCCGCTCGCCTGCCTACGAGCAGTACTTC. Translated: CASSRSPAYEQYF. The full variable domain, rest sourced from reference TRBV7-6 and TRBJ2-7, is GAGVSQSPRYKVTKRGQDVALRCDPISGHVSLYWYRQALGQGPEFLTYFNYEAQQDKSGLPNDRFSAERPEGSISTLTIQRTEQRDSAMYRCASSRSPAYEQYFGPGTRLTVT.